Listed here are 16 T cell receptor beta chains from one sample, sequenced in a study of identical twins. MiXCR, run by TCRdb on the 5' RACE reads, gives a single entry per CDR3 protein. The profile shows 420,000 or so distinct CDR3 sequences, around 18% of them singletons. Sequencing input: naive T cells sorted from blood. Receptors originate from a man over 45 in good health.

This clonotype showed up just a few times. The gene calls are TRBV6-5 and TRBJ1-1; no definite D call. Trimming took 0 bases from V and 5 from J, leaving 13 bases between them. Germline V gives CDR1 MNHEY, CDR2 SVGAGI. CDR3 length equals 15 residues. CDR3 loop: CASSYSNPRKTEAFF. The CDR3 nucleotides are TGTGCCAGCAGTTACTCGAACCCCAGGAAAACTGAAGCTTTCTTT.

Only a few counts were recorded for this clonotype. The chain carries TRBV12-3 or TRBV12-4 and TRBJ2-3; 7 nucleotides match TRBD2. V lost 2 bases to trimming and J lost 4 bases; unmatched junction nucleotides: 3. The CDR3 totals 14 residues. The CDR3: CASSLRLASDTQYF. The CDR3 DNA follows: TGTGCCAGCAGTTTAAGACTAGCATCAGATACGCAGTATTTT.

In its sample, this clonotype was seen a few times. This chain connects TRBV6-2 or TRBV6-3 to TRBJ1-1, with D tentatively TRBD1 (5 bases). There are 17 residues in the CDR3. V lost 6 bases and J 1 base, leaving 21 bases between the germline ends. Germline V gene sequence: CDR1 MNHEY, CDR2 SVGEGT. CDR3 DNA: TGTGCCAGCAGCGCCTTCCTTGGGGCCTTGAGGAACACTGAAGCTTTCTTT. This codes for CASSAFLGALRNTEAFF.

This clonotype was seen a few times. V gene TRBV12-3 or TRBV12-4 combines with J gene TRBJ1-1; D is ambiguous. The ends were cut back, 3 bases at V and 0 bases at J, with 8 bases in the middle. This CDR3 is 14 amino acids long. Written as DNA, the CDR3 is TGTGCCAGCAGTTTGAAGGAAATGAACACTGAAGCTTTCTTT. Translated, it gives CASSLKEMNTEAFF.

The table lists this clonotype with a few counts. The V gene is TRBV4-2, the J gene TRBJ2-4, with 11 bases identical to TRBD2. With V trimmed by 2 bases and J by 10 bases, 10 bases remained unmatched. This CDR3 spans 16 amino acids. Germline CDR1 reads LGHNA; CDR2 reads YNFKEQ. CDR3 residues: CASSQRPSGRSEIQYF. The CDR3 DNA is TGTGCCAGCAGCCAACGTCCTAGCGGGAGGAGTGAAATTCAGTACTTC.

The table lists this clonotype with many counts. The genes are TRBV5-6 and TRBJ2-7; possibly TRBD1 or TRBD2 for D (5 bases each). This CDR3 region has 15 residues. Germline assignment: CDR1 SGHDT and CDR2 YYEEEE. V dropped 3 bases and J dropped 9 bases, with 22 bases sitting between them. The CDR3 is CASSSLPGPTLTQYF. CDR3 coding DNA: TGTGCCAGCAGCTCACTACCGGGACCGACTCTAACGCAGTACTTC.

This clonotype was counted a few times. This chain joins TRBV20-1 and TRBJ2-7, with 7 nucleotides matching TRBD2. Trimming took 2 bases from V and 7 from J; bases not matched to a gene: 11. This CDR3 region has 14 residues. CDR1 and CDR2 from the germline V gene are DFQATT and SNEGSKA (reference sequence). DNA of the CDR3: TGCAGTGCTAGACCCGAGGCGGGGGTGAGGGAGCAGTACTTC. Its protein is CSARPEAGVREQYF.

The chain uses TRBV3-1 and TRBJ2-7, with TRBD2 identical over 12 bases. This CDR3 is 16 amino acids long. Germline V gene lookup returns CDR1 LGHDT and CDR2 YNNKEL (reference sequence). V shed 0 bases, J shed 1 base, and the junction held 1 base outside the gene matches. CDR3 sequence reads: CASSQETSGRSYEQYF. DNA for the CDR3: TGTGCCAGCAGCCAAGAGACTAGCGGGAGATCCTACGAGCAGTACTTC.

Remarks on this clonotype: It may be a read error: a sequence one base away is much more abundant. The chain has TRBV20-1 and TRBJ2-7, with a possible D match to TRBD1 (6 bases). The tail of the sequence fits TRBJ2-1 better, so the J call may be wrong. CDR1 and CDR2 from the germline V gene are DFQATT and SNEGSKA (reference sequence). The CDR3 covers 13 residues. CDR3 in amino acids: CSASTNRAREQFF. For the CDR3, the DNA is TGCAGTGCCTCAACGAACAGGGCTCGCGAGCAGTTCTTC.

This clonotype showed up just once. J is TRBJ2-7 and V is TRBV11-2, with TRBD2 matching 9 bases. The CDR3 contains 13 residues. V lost 4 bases and J lost 4; bases outside the gene matches: 2. Germline CDR1 SGHAT, CDR2 FQNNGV. CDR3 nucleotides: TGTGCCAGCAGCTCGACTAGCGGATACGAGCAGTACTTC. This encodes CASSSTSGYEQYF.

The CDR3 region is CASSLLAWEGTDTQYF. The CDR3 nucleotides are TGTGCCAGCAGTTTATTGGCGTGGGAGGGCACAGATACGCAGTATTTT. The rearrangement links TRBV12-3 or TRBV12-4 to TRBJ2-3, with D maybe TRBD2 (6 bases). V lost 2 bases and J lost 1, with 13 bases in between. The CDR3 runs 16 residues.

The table lists this clonotype with a few counts. The CDR3: CATVAGVMNTEAFF. The DNA for the CDR3 is TGTGCCACTGTTGCAGGGGTCATGAACACTGAAGCTTTCTTT. This rearrangement joins TRBV7-6 to TRBJ1-1, with D perhaps TRBD1 (6 bases). Per germline, CDR1 SGHVS and CDR2 FNYEAQ. V gave up 10 bases and J gave up 0 bases, with 15 bases separating them. The CDR3 contains 14 residues.

A remark on this clonotype: Relative to the germline gene, one junction end is altered; a read error may explain this. This chain connects TRBV7-7 to TRBJ2-1, with 11 bases lining up with TRBD2. This CDR3 contains 15 residues. Looked up from germline, CDR1 is SSHAT and CDR2 is FNYEAQ (reference sequence). The CDR3 sequence: CASSLGTSGHNEQFF. In DNA, the CDR3 is TGTGCTAGCAGCTTAGGGACTAGCGGCCACAATGAGCAGTTCTTC.

There are a few counts of this clonotype. The J gene is TRBJ2-1, the V gene TRBV29-1, with D tentatively TRBD1 (5 bases). V was pared by 6 bases and J by 0 bases, with 12 bases between. CDR1 and CDR2 from the germline V gene are SQVTM and ANQGSEA. The CDR3 spans 14 residues. CDR3 DNA: TGCAGCGTGGCAGGGCTAACCTCCTACAATGAGCAGTTCTTC. Translated, it gives CSVAGLTSYNEQFF.

In this sample, this clonotype turned up a few times. The chain joins TRBV20-1 to TRBJ2-7; TRBD1 might be the D (6 bases). CDR3 length: 13 amino acids. With 3 bases removed from V and 7 bases from J, the gap between germline ends came to 16 bases. Germline V CDR1 and CDR2: DFQATT, SNEGSKA (reference sequence). The CDR3 DNA reads as TGCAGTGCTAGGGGGGCCGAACTGGGGGAGCAGTACTTC. Protein product: CSARGAELGEQYF.

This clonotype was seen a few times. The chain links TRBV5-1 to TRBJ2-5; D perhaps matches TRBD2 (7 bases). CDR1 SGHRS and CDR2 YFSETQ come from the germline V gene. CDR3 length: 14 amino acids. V gave up 4 bases and J gave up 5 bases, with 15 bases separating them. CDR3 residues: CASSEGGGRETQYF. DNA of the CDR3: TGCGCCAGCAGCGAAGGCGGGGGCAGGGAGACCCAGTACTTC.